This passage covers 9 T cell receptor beta chains from one sample sequenced in a study of shared clonotypes between healthy human individuals. Profiled with immunoSEQ multiplex PCR; TCRdb holds only in-frame clones, not every one. This table has around 940,000 clones, over 60% appearing once. The specimen was memory CD4+ T cells sorted from blood. Subset denoted: CD45RA-negative fraction. Receptors originate from a man aged 18 to 30 in good health.

The genes are TRBV6-1 and TRBJ2-7; no clear D gene. Germline V CDR1 and CDR2: MNHNS, SASEGT. V lost 4 bases and J lost 2, with 15 bases in between. This CDR3 has 15 residues. This CDR3 reads CASSVGRQETYEQYF. CDR3 DNA sequence: TGTGCCAGCAGTGTCGGTAGGCAGGAAACCTACGAGCAGTACTTC.

The chain is built from TRBV19 and TRBJ1-2; D is unresolved. V shed 3 bases and J shed 4 bases, with 9 bases lying between them. Germline V CDR1 and CDR2: LNHDA, SQIVND (reference sequence). The CDR3 loop spans 13 amino acids. The CDR3 nucleotides read TGTGCCAGTAGTATCTCCGGGTCCTATGGCTACACCTTC. It specifies CASSISGSYGYTF. The full variable domain, with the rest looked up from reference TRBV19 and TRBJ1-2, is DGGITQSPKYLFRKEGQNVTLSCEQNLNHDAMYWYRQDPGQGLRLIYYSQIVNDFQKGDIAEGYSVSREKKESFPLTVTSAQKNPTAFYLCASSISGSYGYTFGSGTRLTVV.

The chain links TRBV2 to TRBJ2-2; D is ambiguous. V lost 7 bases and J lost 6, with 9 bases in between. The CDR3 length is 12 residues. Germline lookup yields CDR1 SNHLY and CDR2 FYNNEI. The CDR3 region is CASKLVAGELFF. In nucleotides, the CDR3 is TGTGCCAGCAAACTGGTGGCCGGGGAGCTGTTTTTT. The variable domain in full, with the rest retrieved from reference TRBV2 and TRBJ2-2, is EPEVTQTPSHQVTQMGQEVILRCVPISNHLYFYWYRQILGQKVEFLVSFYNNEISEKSEIFDDQFSVERPDGSNFTLKIRSTKLEDSAMYFCASKLVAGELFFGEGSRLTVL.

V gene TRBV12-2 combines with J gene TRBJ2-7; the table's D call, TRBD2, has no DNA check behind it. TRBV12-2 is given as a pseudogene. The CDR3 length is 16 residues. The CDR3 coding sequence is TGTGCAAGTCGCTCCGGGGGCGGGAGTGCCTACTACGAGCAGTACTTC. Translating it yields CASRSGGGSAYYEQYF.

The chain is built from TRBV5-1 and TRBJ1-4; the match to TRBD1 covers 9 bases. Germline lookup yields CDR1 SGHRS and CDR2 YFSETQ. This CDR3 comprises 15 residues. The junction had 6 bases not matched to a gene; V was cut back by 4 bases and J by 5 bases. Here the CDR3 reads CASSLGTGWNEKLFF. In DNA, the CDR3 is TGCGCCAGCAGCCTAGGGACAGGGTGGAATGAAAAACTGTTTTTT.

The chain employs TRBV5-6 and TRBJ1-5, with 10 bases matching TRBD1. This CDR3 comprises 15 residues. Germline V gives CDR1 SGHDT, CDR2 YYEEEE. Unmatched junction bases numbered 5, after V lost 4 bases and J lost 4 bases. This CDR3 is CASSTGDRGNQPQHF. CDR3 bases: TGTGCCAGCAGCACTGGGGACAGGGGTAATCAGCCCCAGCATTTT.

This clone was seen only a few times. This sequence joins TRBV7-8 and TRBJ2-2, with D tentatively TRBD1 (5 bases). The CDR3 is 13 amino acids. V shed 5 bases and J shed 5 bases, with 9 bases lying between them. Germline CDR1 reads SGHVS; CDR2 reads FQNEAQ. The CDR3 spells CASSRRDTGELFF. The CDR3 nucleotides are TGTGCCAGCAGCCGCAGGGATACCGGGGAGCTGTTTTTT.

The V gene is TRBV4-1, the J gene TRBJ1-2; 8 bases are shared with TRBD1. Germline V CDR1 and CDR2: MGHRA, YSYEKL. Losses at the gene ends were 4 bases for V and 5 bases for J; bases not matched to a gene: 9. The CDR3 is 15 residues long. The CDR3 loop reads CASSPQDRVQYGYTF. The CDR3 DNA sequence: TGCGCCAGCAGCCCCCAGGACAGGGTTCAGTATGGCTACACCTTC.

This clone was counted once. V usage is TRBV19 and J usage is TRBJ1-4; unclear D gene. V was shortened by 6 bases and J by 0 bases, with 8 bases between the two germline ends. Germline-derived CDR1 and CDR2 are LNHDA and SQIVND (reference sequence). The CDR3 spans 14 residues. DNA for the CDR3: TGTGCCAGTAGCGTACAGCCAACTAATGAAAAACTGTTTTTT. This encodes CASSVQPTNEKLFF. Complete variable domain (other parts from reference TRBV19 and TRBJ1-4): DGGITQSPKYLFRKEGQNVTLSCEQNLNHDAMYWYRQDPGQGLRLIYYSQIVNDFQKGDIAEGYSVSREKKESFPLTVTSAQKNPTAFYLCASSVQPTNEKLFFGSGTQLSVL.